The 31 T cell receptor beta chains in this list originate from one sample, sequenced in a study of blood T cells in healthy people across ages. Alongside a J-beta primer mix, a sample-barcoded 5' primer served in a second PCR lasting about 6 to 12 cycles. TCRdb re-analysed the 5' RACE reads in MiXCR, keeping a single row per CDR3 protein. The sample lists approximately 800,000 distinct CDR3 sequences, under 80% seen once, with about 30% in the top ten. Sequenced sample: blood. The source is a man younger than 40 in good health.

The CDR3: CASSLRFREVGQETQYF. The CDR3, as DNA: TGTGCCAGCAGTTTACGGTTTCGGGAAGTAGGTCAAGAGACCCAGTACTTC. This chain joins TRBV27 and TRBJ2-5; D is perhaps TRBD2 (5 bases). The CDR3 has 17 amino acids. Germline lookup yields CDR1 MNHEY and CDR2 SMNVEV (reference sequence). V was cut by 2 bases and J by 2 bases, with 18 bases left in between.

This chain joins TRBV28 and TRBJ1-5; D is unresolved. In germline, CDR1 is MDHEN, CDR2 SYDVKM. V was trimmed by 2 bases and J by 3 bases, leaving 8 bases between them. The CDR3 is made up of 14 amino acids. The CDR3 region is CASSLGSDNQPQHF. The CDR3 DNA reads TGTGCCAGCAGTTTAGGCTCGGACAATCAGCCCCAGCATTTT.

The chain joins TRBV7-3 to TRBJ2-1; D gene uncertain. The CDR3 runs 16 residues. Per the germline V gene, CDR1 is SGHTA and CDR2 is FQGTGA. The V and J ends lost 5 bases and 4 bases respectively, with 18 bases between them. The CDR3 reads CASSQRAESTYNEQFF. The CDR3 region has the DNA TGTGCCAGCAGCCAAAGGGCGGAATCTACGTACAATGAGCAGTTCTTC.

The chain is built from TRBV10-3 and TRBJ1-6; the match to TRBD1 covers 8 bases. Trimming removed 10 bases from V and 4 bases from J; junction bases left unmatched: 9. CDR1 and CDR2 (germline): ENHRY, SYGVKD. This CDR3 is built from 15 residues. The CDR3 reads CASLQGEVYNSPLHF. In DNA form, the CDR3 reads TGTGCCAGTTTACAGGGGGAGGTGTATAATTCACCCCTCCACTTT.

The chain carries TRBV12-3 or TRBV12-4 and TRBJ2-3, with TRBD2 matching 8 bases. Trimming cost V 4 bases and J 6 bases; bases outside gene matches: 24. This CDR3 is built from 20 residues. The CDR3 sequence is CASSSYPYVASGLRGDTQYF. The CDR3 DNA sequence: TGTGCCAGCAGTTCCTACCCGTACGTGGCTAGCGGGCTAAGGGGGGATACGCAGTATTTT.

This clonotype was recorded only once. The chain combines TRBV7-3 with TRBJ2-3; D unresolved. V was cut by 2 bases and J by 2 bases, with 14 bases left in between. This CDR3 spans 16 amino acids. CDR1 is SGHTA and CDR2 is FQGTGA in the germline V gene. The CDR3 region has the DNA TGTGCCAGCAGCTTATCAGGCGATCCCTACACAGATACGCAGTATTTT. It is translated as CASSLSGDPYTDTQYF.

For this clonotype: The junction and the germline gene differ at one end; a read error may be behind it. The chain uses TRBV11-2 and TRBJ2-3; 7 bases fit TRBD1. The CDR3 is made up of 17 amino acids. Looked up from germline, CDR1 is SGHAT and CDR2 is FQNNGV. Here the CDR3 DNA reads TGCGCCAGCAGCTCGGCGTTCGGGACAGCCTTCACAGATACGCAGTATTTT. Its protein product is CASSSAFGTAFTDTQYF.

Only one count was recorded for this clonotype. CDR3 sequence (DNA): TGCGCCAGCACCGACGGAATCTCCTACGAGCAGTACTTC. Translation: CASTDGISYEQYF. This chain uses TRBV5-1 with TRBJ2-7; D is ambiguous. From germline, CDR1 is SGHRS and CDR2 YFSETQ. CDR3 length: 13 amino acids. The ends were cut back, 6 bases at V and 0 bases at J, with 10 bases in the middle.

This clonotype was seen only a few times. The chain recombines TRBV6-2 or TRBV6-3 with TRBJ2-3; tentative D call: TRBD2 (5 bases). Trimming removed 0 bases from V and 2 bases from J, with 9 bases in between. Germline lookup yields CDR1 MNHEY and CDR2 SVGEGT. The CDR3 is 15 residues long. The CDR3 nucleotides read TGTGCCAGCAGTTACTCGATGGACTTCACAGATACGCAGTATTTT. Translation: CASSYSMDFTDTQYF.

The rearrangement uses TRBV4-3 and TRBJ1-5; the D gene is possibly TRBD1 (5 bases). The V and J ends lost 0 bases and 1 base respectively, with 7 bases between them. CDR3 length equals 15 residues. Germline assignment: CDR1 LGHNA and CDR2 YSLEER. CDR3 DNA: TGCGCCAGCAGCCAAGACCGGGACAGCAATCAGCCCCAGCATTTT. This sequence encodes CASSQDRDSNQPQHF.

The J gene is TRBJ2-4, the V gene TRBV7-6; TRBD1 is a possible D gene (5 bases). Trimming pared 7 bases from V and 13 bases from J, leaving 20 bases between. Germline CDR1 is SGHVS and CDR2 is FNYEAQ. CDR3 length equals 13 residues. CDR3 loop: CASTRHEGAGQYF. In DNA form, the CDR3 reads TGTGCCAGCACCAGGCACGAAGGGGCCGGGCAGTACTTC.

The chain links TRBV7-6 to TRBJ2-1; possibly TRBD2 for D (5 bases). Germline lookup yields CDR1 SGHVS and CDR2 FNYEAQ. Trimming took 0 bases from V and 10 from J, leaving 16 bases between them. The CDR3 runs 15 residues. The CDR3 bases are TGTGCCAGCAGCTTAGCGTCGCGGCCAGCGGAAGAGCAGTTCTTC. This codes for CASSLASRPAEEQFF. The whole variable domain, filled in from reference TRBV7-6 and TRBJ2-1, reads GAGVSQSPRYKVTKRGQDVALRCDPISGHVSLYWYRQALGQGPEFLTYFNYEAQQDKSGLPNDRFSAERPEGSISTLTIQRTEQRDSAMYRCASSLASRPAEEQFFGPGTRLTVL.

In this sample, this clonotype turned up a few times. The chain is built from TRBV5-1 and TRBJ2-5; 10 bases agree with TRBD1. The J call may be mistaken, given a closer DNA end match to TRBJ2-7. The CDR3 has 15 amino acids. Germline V gives CDR1 SGHRS, CDR2 YFSETQ. CDR3 region: CASSPVGQGRNEQYF. Written as DNA, the CDR3 is TGCGCCAGCAGCCCCGTGGGACAGGGGCGCAACGAGCAGTACTTC.

This clonotype has ten or more counts. This chain connects TRBV5-1 to TRBJ1-1, with 8 bases that match TRBD1. The germline V gene has CDR1 SGHRS and CDR2 YFSETQ. This CDR3 comprises 13 residues. V lost 5 bases to trimming and J lost 1 base; unmatched junction nucleotides: 1. The CDR3 sequence: CASRTGANTEAFF. In DNA, the CDR3 is TGCGCCAGCAGGACAGGGGCGAACACTGAAGCTTTCTTT.

A single count supports this clonotype. The V gene is TRBV10-3, the J gene TRBJ2-7; 7 bases map to TRBD1. V was pared by 0 bases and J by 0 bases, with 8 bases of the junction left unmatched. The CDR3 consists of 17 residues. Looked up from germline, CDR1 is ENHRY and CDR2 is SYGVKD. CDR3: CAISESHRDRSSYEQYF. The CDR3 DNA follows: TGTGCCATCAGTGAGTCACACCGGGACAGAAGCTCCTACGAGCAGTACTTC.

The chain couples TRBV9 to TRBJ2-3; 8 bases map to TRBD2. The CDR3 is made up of 17 amino acids. Germline V gives CDR1 SGDLS, CDR2 YYNGEE. The V gene end was trimmed by 0 bases and the J gene end by 2 bases; junction bases not matched to a gene: 8. The CDR3 coding sequence is TGTGCCAGCAGCGTAGATAGTGGCGGGGGGCACACAGATACGCAGTATTTT. Translation: CASSVDSGGGHTDTQYF.

This clonotype has only a few counts. This chain joins TRBV7-2 and TRBJ2-5, with 7 bases lining up with TRBD1. The assigned J gene may be wrong: the sequence end matches TRBJ2-7 better. Germline V gives CDR1 SGHTA, CDR2 FQGNSA. The CDR3 consists of 18 residues. In nucleotides, the CDR3 is TGTGCCAGCAGCTTAGTCAGCCCGGGACAGTCGACGGACTACGAGCAGTACTTC. Amino acids: CASSLVSPGQSTDYEQYF.

The rearrangement links TRBV24-1 to TRBJ2-5, with D possibly being TRBD1 (6 bases). V was pared by 3 bases and J by 0 bases, with 13 bases between. Germline loops: CDR1 KGHDR, CDR2 SFDVKD. This CDR3 has 16 amino acids. The CDR3 bases are TGTGCCACCAGTGATCCGGTAACAGGGTACCAAGAGACCCAGTACTTC. This gives the protein CATSDPVTGYQETQYF.

This chain joins TRBV9 and TRBJ2-3; D is possibly TRBD2 (5 bases). Looked up from germline, CDR1 is SGDLS and CDR2 is YYNGEE. This CDR3 has 16 amino acids. V was cut by 3 bases and J by 2 bases, with 16 bases left in between. The CDR3 sequence: CASSEREGRYTDTQYF. For the CDR3, the DNA is TGTGCCAGCAGCGAACGAGAGGGAAGGTACACAGATACGCAGTATTTT.

The chain couples TRBV28 to TRBJ2-7; the D gene is possibly TRBD2 (5 bases). Germline-derived CDR1 and CDR2 are MDHEN and SYDVKM. Trimming pared 5 bases from V and 0 bases from J, leaving 14 bases between. CDR3 length equals 15 residues. In nucleotides, the CDR3 is TGTGCCAGCAGTGGGCGGGTAGGAGTCTCCTACGAGCAGTACTTC. Residues: CASSGRVGVSYEQYF. Full variable domain (missing parts from reference TRBV28 and TRBJ2-7): DVKVTQSSRYLVKRTGEKVFLECVQDMDHENMFWYRQDPGLGLRLIYFSYDVKMKEKGDIPEGYSVSREKKERFSLILESASTNQTSMYLCASSGRVGVSYEQYFGPGTRLTVT.

V gene TRBV2 combines with J gene TRBJ2-7; D remains ambiguous. The CDR3 is 14 amino acids. Germline V gene data show CDR1 as SNHLY and CDR2 as FYNNEI. Trimming took off 7 bases at V and 3 bases at J, with 16 bases between the two ends. The CDR3 region has the DNA TGTGCCAGCATGTTATCCCGGTCGGGCTACGAGCAGTACTTC. It is translated as CASMLSRSGYEQYF. The whole variable domain, remainder taken from reference TRBV2 and TRBJ2-7, is EPEVTQTPSHQVTQMGQEVILRCVPISNHLYFYWYRQILGQKVEFLVSFYNNEISEKSEIFDDQFSVERPDGSNFTLKIRSTKLEDSAMYFCASMLSRSGYEQYFGPGTRLTVT.

This rearrangement joins TRBV15 to TRBJ2-3; D gene unclear. Germline loops: CDR1 LNHNV, CDR2 YYDKDF (reference sequence). CDR3 length equals 15 residues. Trimming removed 0 bases from V and 3 bases from J, with 10 bases in between. CDR3 coding DNA: TGTGCCACCAGCAGAGATCCTGTAGGGACAGATACGCAGTATTTT. Residues: CATSRDPVGTDTQYF.

This rearrangement joins TRBV7-8 to TRBJ2-5; the match to TRBD2 covers 10 bases. TRBJ2-7 matches the DNA end more closely, so the J call is doubtful. CDR1 and CDR2 from the germline V gene are SGHVS and FQNEAQ. There are 15 residues in the CDR3. The CDR3 is CASSLNSGGIDEQYF. The CDR3 DNA reads TGTGCCAGCAGCTTAAATAGCGGGGGGATAGACGAGCAGTACTTC.

This chain links TRBV20-1 with TRBJ2-3; D is unclear. V dropped 6 bases and J dropped 0 bases, with 10 bases sitting between them. Germline V lookup: CDR1 DFQATT, CDR2 SNEGSKA (reference sequence). The length of the CDR3 is 13 residues. The CDR3 DNA reads TGCAGTGCCATTAAGGACAGCACAGATACGCAGTATTTT. Protein: CSAIKDSTDTQYF.

This clonotype turned up a few times. Sequence at one end of the junction differs from germline and may be a read error. The CDR3 is CASSQDRGGTQYF. The CDR3 DNA reads as TGTGCCAGCAGCCAGGACAGGGGGGGGACGCAGTATTTT. The rearrangement joins TRBV4-3 to TRBJ2-3, with 10 bases aligning to TRBD1. Germline V lookup: CDR1 LGHNA, CDR2 YSLEER. CDR3 length equals 13 residues.

In this sample, this clonotype turned up a few times. DNA of the CDR3: TGTGCCAGCACCTTCGGACACGCGGTCACCTACGAGCAGTACTTC. Amino acid sequence: CASTFGHAVTYEQYF. V gene TRBV2 combines with J gene TRBJ2-7; maybe TRBD1 (5 bases). The germline V and J ends were trimmed by 7 bases and 2 bases, with 18 bases remaining between them. The CDR3 is made up of 15 amino acids. Germline V gene lookup returns CDR1 SNHLY and CDR2 FYNNEI.

The V and J genes are TRBV4-3 and TRBJ1-5, with no clear D. CDR3 length equals 15 residues. Germline lookup yields CDR1 LGHNA and CDR2 YSLEER. V lost 1 base to trimming and J lost 5 bases, with 12 bases between them. The CDR3 is CASSQGIGLDQPQHF. CDR3 nucleotides: TGCGCCAGCAGCCAAGGGATTGGACTGGATCAGCCCCAGCATTTT.

The sample holds a few counts of this clonotype. V is TRBV12-3 or TRBV12-4 and J is TRBJ2-1; 8 nucleotides line up with TRBD2. The junction had 4 bases not matched to a gene; V was cut back by 6 bases and J by 0 bases. The CDR3 extends over 15 amino acids. This CDR3 reads CASSPLAASYNEQFF. The CDR3 bases are TGTGCCAGCAGCCCACTAGCGGCCTCCTACAATGAGCAGTTCTTC.

This clonotype turned up a few times. The chain recombines TRBV5-1 with TRBJ2-7; D remains ambiguous. Germline V gives CDR1 SGHRS, CDR2 YFSETQ. CDR3 length equals 14 residues. Between the trimmed V and J ends, which lost 0 bases and 2 bases, there was a span of 9 bases. Here the CDR3 reads CASSLVQRTYEQYF. The CDR3, as DNA: TGCGCCAGCAGCTTGGTACAGAGAACCTACGAGCAGTACTTC.

The chain employs TRBV6-2 or TRBV6-3 and TRBJ2-7; possibly TRBD2 for D (6 bases). Trimming removed 2 bases from V and 1 base from J, with 15 bases in between. Germline CDR1 is MNHEY and CDR2 is SVGEGT. CDR3 length: 16 amino acids. The CDR3 is CASSYGAGRESYEQYF. CDR3 coding DNA: TGTGCCAGCAGTTACGGTGCGGGGCGTGAATCCTACGAGCAGTACTTC.

This clonotype showed up just a few times. V gene TRBV7-3 combines with J gene TRBJ2-1, with TRBD2 matching over 7 bases. J lost 10 bases, V lost 5 bases, and 17 bases had no gene match. Germline V lookup: CDR1 SGHTA, CDR2 FQGTGA. This CDR3 spans 16 amino acids. The CDR3, as DNA: TGTGCCAGCAGCCGAGGGTCGGCCCGCGGGAGAGACGAGCAGTTCTTC. Encoded protein: CASSRGSARGRDEQFF.